This TCR beta chain stems from a study of PD-1 blockade in classical Hodgkin lymphoma. The table lists this clone with a few counts. Sequencing was performed with immunoSEQ multiplex PCR; in TCRdb, only in-frame clones are kept and a portion is missing. The sample holds around 40,000 clones, more than 70% seen once. Each patient's relapse followed autologous stem cell transplantation, and brentuximab vedotin exposure varied. Trimming shortened V by 3 bases and J by 0 bases, and 9 bases separated the two germline ends. CDR1 is KGHSH and CDR2 is LQKENI in the germline V gene. The CDR3 has 14 residues. The sample in question was peripheral blood mononuclear cells (PBMCs), obtained at baseline. The rearrangement uses TRBV18 and TRBJ2-7; D uncertain. The clonotype originates from a human donor with classical Hodgkin lymphoma. CDR3 loop: CASSPYTGSYEQYF. The CDR3, as DNA: TGTGCCAGCTCACCTTATACTGGCTCCTACGAGCAGTACTTC.